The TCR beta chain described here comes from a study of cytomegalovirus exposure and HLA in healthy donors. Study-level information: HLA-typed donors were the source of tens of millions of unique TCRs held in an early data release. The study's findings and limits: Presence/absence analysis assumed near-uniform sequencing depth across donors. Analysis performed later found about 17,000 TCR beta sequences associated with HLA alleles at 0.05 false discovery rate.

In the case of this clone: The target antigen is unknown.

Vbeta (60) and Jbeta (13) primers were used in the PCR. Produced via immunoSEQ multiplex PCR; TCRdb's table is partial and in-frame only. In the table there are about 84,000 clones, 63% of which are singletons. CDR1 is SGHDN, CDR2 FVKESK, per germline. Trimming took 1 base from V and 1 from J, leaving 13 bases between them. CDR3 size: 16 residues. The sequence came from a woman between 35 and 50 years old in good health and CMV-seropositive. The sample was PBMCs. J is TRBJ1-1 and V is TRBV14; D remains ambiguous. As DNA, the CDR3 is TGTGCCAGCAGCCAAGGAGGGTCCATCTCGAACACTGAAGCTTTCTTT. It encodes CASSQGGSISNTEAFF.